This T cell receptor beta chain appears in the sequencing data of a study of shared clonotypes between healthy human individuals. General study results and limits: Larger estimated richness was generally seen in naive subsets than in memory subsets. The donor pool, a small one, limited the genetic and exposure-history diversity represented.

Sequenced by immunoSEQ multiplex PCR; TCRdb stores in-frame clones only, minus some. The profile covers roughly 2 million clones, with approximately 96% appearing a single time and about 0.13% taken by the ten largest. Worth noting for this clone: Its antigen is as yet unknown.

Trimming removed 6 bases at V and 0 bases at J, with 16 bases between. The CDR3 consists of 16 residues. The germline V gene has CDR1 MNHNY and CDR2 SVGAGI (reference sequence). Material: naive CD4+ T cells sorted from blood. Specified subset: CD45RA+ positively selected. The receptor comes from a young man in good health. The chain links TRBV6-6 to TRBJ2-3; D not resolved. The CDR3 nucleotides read TGTGCCAGCAGCCCGCTAGGGCACTCTAGCACAGATACGCAGTATTTT. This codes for CASSPLGHSSTDTQYF.